This TCR beta chain was obtained from a study of ipilimumab plus nivolumab after autologous stem cell transplantation. Overall study context: The DLBCL cohort had primary refractory and relapsed disease, with 18-month progression-free survival of around 84% and 29%.

A word on this clone: Its specificity is unknown.

The germline gives CDR1 SGHNT, CDR2 YYREEE (reference sequence). V was cut by 3 bases and J by 1 base, with 10 bases left in between. The CDR3 loop spans 14 amino acids. Profiling relied on immunoSEQ multiplex PCR, and the TCRdb table lists in-frame clones only, not all of them. The sample has 20,000 or so clones, around 74% seen once; the top ten hold 20% to 30%. Study-level findings and limits: The authors say TCR, Treg and microbiome findings warrant further study.

The V and J genes are TRBV5-4 and TRBJ1-1; D not resolved. The receptor's source is a male donor with diffuse large B-cell lymphoma. The material was PBMCs, obtained in a trial of ipilimumab plus nivolumab as post-transplant consolidation. The CDR3 DNA follows: TGTGCCAGCAGCTCAATAAGTAGGAACACTGAAGCTTTCTTT. It translates to CASSSISRNTEAFF. Supplemented by reference TRBV5-4 and TRBJ1-1, the full variable domain reads ETGVTQSPTHLIKTRGQQVTLRCSSQSGHNTVSWYQQALGQGPQFIFQYYREEENGRGNFPPRFSGLQFPNYSSELNVNALELDDSALYLCASSSISRNTEAFFGQGTRLTVV.